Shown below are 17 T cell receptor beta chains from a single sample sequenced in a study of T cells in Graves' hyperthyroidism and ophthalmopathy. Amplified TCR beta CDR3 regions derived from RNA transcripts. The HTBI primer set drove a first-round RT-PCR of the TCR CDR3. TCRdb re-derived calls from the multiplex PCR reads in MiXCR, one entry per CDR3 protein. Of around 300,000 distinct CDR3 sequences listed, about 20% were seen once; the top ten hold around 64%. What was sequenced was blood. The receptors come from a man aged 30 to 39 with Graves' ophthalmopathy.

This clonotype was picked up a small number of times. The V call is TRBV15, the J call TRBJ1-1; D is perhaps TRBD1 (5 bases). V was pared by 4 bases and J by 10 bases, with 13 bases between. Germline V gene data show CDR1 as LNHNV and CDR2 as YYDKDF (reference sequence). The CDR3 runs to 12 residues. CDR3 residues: CATSKDAGGAFF. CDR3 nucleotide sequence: TGTGCCACCAGCAAGGACGCCGGGGGAGCTTTCTTT.

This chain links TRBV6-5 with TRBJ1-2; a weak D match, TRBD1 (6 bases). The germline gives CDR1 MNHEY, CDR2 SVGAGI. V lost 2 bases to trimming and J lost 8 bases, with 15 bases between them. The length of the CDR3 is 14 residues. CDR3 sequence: CASSYTQGVYGYTF. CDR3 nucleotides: TGTGCCAGCAGTTACACACAGGGAGTGTACGGCTACACCTTC.

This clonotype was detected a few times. CDR3 protein: CASIGPSGNTIYF. The CDR3 nucleotides read TGTGCCAGCATAGGGCCCTCTGGAAACACCATATATTTT. The chain has TRBV11-3 and TRBJ1-3; D is uncertain. This CDR3 contains 13 residues. Germline CDR1 SGHNT, CDR2 YENEEA. V was clipped by 7 bases and J by 0 bases, with 7 bases between them.

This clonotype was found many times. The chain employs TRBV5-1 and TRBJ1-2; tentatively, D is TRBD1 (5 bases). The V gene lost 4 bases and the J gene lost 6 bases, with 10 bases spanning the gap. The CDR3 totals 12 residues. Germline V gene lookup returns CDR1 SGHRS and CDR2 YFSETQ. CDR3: CASSTGADGYTF. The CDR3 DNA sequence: TGCGCCAGCAGCACCGGGGCGGATGGCTACACCTTC.

As DNA, the CDR3 is TGTGCCATCAGTGAAAGGTCGAGCACTGAAGCTTTCTTT. Translating gives CAISERSSTEAFF. The chain recombines TRBV10-3 with TRBJ1-1; D is ambiguous. This CDR3 region has 13 residues. CDR1 is ENHRY, CDR2 SYGVKD, per germline. V shed 3 bases and J shed 4 bases, with 9 bases lying between them.

The chain's CDR3 is CATGTSSYEQYF. The DNA for the CDR3 is TGTGCCACCGGGACTAGTTCCTACGAGCAGTACTTC. This chain uses TRBV27 with TRBJ2-7; the match to TRBD2 covers 8 bases. The V gene's germline CDR1 is MNHEY and CDR2 SMNVEV (reference sequence). V lost 10 bases and J lost 1; bases outside the gene matches: 3. This CDR3 spans 12 amino acids.

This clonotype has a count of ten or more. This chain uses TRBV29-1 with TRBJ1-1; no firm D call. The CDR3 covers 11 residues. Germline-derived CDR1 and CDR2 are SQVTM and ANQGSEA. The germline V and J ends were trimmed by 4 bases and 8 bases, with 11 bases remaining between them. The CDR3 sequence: CSVGWGPEAFF. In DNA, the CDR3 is TGCAGCGTTGGTTGGGGTCCCGAAGCTTTCTTT.

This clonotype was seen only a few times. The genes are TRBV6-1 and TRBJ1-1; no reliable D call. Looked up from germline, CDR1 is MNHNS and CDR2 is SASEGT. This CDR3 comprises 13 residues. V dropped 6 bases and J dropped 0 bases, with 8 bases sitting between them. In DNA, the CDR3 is TGTGCCAGCAGGATCAGCTTGAACACTGAAGCTTTCTTT. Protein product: CASRISLNTEAFF.

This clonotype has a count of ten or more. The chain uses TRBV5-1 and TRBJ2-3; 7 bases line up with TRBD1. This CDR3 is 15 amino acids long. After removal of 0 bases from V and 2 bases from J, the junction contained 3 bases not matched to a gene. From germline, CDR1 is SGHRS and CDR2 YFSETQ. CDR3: CASSLGDRTTDTQYF. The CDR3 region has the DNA TGCGCCAGCAGCTTGGGGGACAGAACCACAGATACGCAGTATTTT.

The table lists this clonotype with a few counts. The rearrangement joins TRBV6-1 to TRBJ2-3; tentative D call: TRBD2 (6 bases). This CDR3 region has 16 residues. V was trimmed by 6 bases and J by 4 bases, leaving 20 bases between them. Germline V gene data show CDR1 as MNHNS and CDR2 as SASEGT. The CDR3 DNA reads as TGTGCCAGCAGGGCGGGACGGCTGGTGGGGTCAGATACGCAGTATTTT. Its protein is CASRAGRLVGSDTQYF.

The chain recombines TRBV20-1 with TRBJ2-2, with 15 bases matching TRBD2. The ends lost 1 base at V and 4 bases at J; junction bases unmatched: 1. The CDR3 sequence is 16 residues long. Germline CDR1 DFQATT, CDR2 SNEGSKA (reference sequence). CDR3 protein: CSARGTSGRGTGELFF. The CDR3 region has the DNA TGCAGTGCTAGAGGGACTAGCGGGAGGGGCACCGGGGAGCTGTTTTTT.

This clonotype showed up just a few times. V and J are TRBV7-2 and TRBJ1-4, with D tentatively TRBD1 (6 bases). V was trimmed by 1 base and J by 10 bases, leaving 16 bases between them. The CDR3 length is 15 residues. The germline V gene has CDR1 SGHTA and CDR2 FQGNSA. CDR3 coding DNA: TGTGCCAGCAGCTTAGAACAGGGAGAGGGGGGAAAACTGTTTTTT. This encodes CASSLEQGEGGKLFF.

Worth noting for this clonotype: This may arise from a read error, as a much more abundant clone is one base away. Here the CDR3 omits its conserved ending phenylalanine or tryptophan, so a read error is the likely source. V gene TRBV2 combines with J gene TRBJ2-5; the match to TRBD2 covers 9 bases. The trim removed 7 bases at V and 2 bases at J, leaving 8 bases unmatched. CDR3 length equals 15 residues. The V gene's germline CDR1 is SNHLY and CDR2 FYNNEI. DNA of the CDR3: TGTGCCAGCAACCTAGCGGGACTTCAACAAGAGACCCAGTACTCC. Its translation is CASNLAGLQQETQYS.

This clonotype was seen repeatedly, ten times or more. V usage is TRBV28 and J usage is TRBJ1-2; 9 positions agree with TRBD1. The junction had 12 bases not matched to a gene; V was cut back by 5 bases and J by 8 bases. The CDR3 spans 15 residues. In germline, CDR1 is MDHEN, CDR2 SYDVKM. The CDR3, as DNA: TGTGCCAGCAGTATCGGACGGGTGGGACAGGGAGGCTACACCTTC. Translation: CASSIGRVGQGGYTF.

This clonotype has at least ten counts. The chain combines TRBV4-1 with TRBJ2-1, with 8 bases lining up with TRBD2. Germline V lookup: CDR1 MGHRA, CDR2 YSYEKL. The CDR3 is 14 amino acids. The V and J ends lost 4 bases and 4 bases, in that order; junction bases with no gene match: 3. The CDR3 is CASSPVAGYNEQFF. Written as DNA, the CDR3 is TGCGCCAGCAGCCCAGTAGCGGGGTACAATGAGCAGTTCTTC.

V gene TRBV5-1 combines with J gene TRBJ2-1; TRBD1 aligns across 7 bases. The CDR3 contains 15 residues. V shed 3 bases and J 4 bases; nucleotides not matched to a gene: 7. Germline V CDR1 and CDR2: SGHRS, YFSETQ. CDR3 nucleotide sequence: TGCGCCAGCAGCTCGACCCGGGACAGTTACAATGAGCAGTTCTTC. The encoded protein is CASSSTRDSYNEQFF. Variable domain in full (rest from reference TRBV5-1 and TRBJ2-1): KAGVTQTPRYLIKTRGQQVTLSCSPISGHRSVSWYQQTPGQGLQFLFEYFSETQRNKGNFPGRFSGRQFSNSRSEMNVSTLELGDSALYLCASSSTRDSYNEQFFGPGTRLTVL.

In DNA form, the CDR3 reads TGTGCCAGCAGTTCAGCAGGGTCCTCTGGAAACACCATATATTTT. This sequence encodes CASSSAGSSGNTIYF. The genes are TRBV12-3 or TRBV12-4 and TRBJ1-3, with D perhaps matching TRBD1 (5 bases). Trimming left V 4 bases short and J 0 bases short, with 10 bases between. There are 15 residues in the CDR3.